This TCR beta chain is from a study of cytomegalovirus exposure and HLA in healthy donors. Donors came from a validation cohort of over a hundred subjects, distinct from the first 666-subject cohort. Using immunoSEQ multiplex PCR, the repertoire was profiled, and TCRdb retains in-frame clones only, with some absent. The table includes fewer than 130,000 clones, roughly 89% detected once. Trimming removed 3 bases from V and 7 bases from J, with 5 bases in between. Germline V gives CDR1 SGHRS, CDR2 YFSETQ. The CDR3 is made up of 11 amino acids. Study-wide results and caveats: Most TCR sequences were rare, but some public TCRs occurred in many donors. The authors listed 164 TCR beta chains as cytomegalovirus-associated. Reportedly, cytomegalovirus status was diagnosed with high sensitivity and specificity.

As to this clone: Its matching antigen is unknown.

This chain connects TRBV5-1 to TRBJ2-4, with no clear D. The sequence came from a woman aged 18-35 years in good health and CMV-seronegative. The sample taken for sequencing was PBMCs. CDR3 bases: TGCGCCAGCAGCTATAATAACATTCAGTACTTC. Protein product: CASSYNNIQYF.